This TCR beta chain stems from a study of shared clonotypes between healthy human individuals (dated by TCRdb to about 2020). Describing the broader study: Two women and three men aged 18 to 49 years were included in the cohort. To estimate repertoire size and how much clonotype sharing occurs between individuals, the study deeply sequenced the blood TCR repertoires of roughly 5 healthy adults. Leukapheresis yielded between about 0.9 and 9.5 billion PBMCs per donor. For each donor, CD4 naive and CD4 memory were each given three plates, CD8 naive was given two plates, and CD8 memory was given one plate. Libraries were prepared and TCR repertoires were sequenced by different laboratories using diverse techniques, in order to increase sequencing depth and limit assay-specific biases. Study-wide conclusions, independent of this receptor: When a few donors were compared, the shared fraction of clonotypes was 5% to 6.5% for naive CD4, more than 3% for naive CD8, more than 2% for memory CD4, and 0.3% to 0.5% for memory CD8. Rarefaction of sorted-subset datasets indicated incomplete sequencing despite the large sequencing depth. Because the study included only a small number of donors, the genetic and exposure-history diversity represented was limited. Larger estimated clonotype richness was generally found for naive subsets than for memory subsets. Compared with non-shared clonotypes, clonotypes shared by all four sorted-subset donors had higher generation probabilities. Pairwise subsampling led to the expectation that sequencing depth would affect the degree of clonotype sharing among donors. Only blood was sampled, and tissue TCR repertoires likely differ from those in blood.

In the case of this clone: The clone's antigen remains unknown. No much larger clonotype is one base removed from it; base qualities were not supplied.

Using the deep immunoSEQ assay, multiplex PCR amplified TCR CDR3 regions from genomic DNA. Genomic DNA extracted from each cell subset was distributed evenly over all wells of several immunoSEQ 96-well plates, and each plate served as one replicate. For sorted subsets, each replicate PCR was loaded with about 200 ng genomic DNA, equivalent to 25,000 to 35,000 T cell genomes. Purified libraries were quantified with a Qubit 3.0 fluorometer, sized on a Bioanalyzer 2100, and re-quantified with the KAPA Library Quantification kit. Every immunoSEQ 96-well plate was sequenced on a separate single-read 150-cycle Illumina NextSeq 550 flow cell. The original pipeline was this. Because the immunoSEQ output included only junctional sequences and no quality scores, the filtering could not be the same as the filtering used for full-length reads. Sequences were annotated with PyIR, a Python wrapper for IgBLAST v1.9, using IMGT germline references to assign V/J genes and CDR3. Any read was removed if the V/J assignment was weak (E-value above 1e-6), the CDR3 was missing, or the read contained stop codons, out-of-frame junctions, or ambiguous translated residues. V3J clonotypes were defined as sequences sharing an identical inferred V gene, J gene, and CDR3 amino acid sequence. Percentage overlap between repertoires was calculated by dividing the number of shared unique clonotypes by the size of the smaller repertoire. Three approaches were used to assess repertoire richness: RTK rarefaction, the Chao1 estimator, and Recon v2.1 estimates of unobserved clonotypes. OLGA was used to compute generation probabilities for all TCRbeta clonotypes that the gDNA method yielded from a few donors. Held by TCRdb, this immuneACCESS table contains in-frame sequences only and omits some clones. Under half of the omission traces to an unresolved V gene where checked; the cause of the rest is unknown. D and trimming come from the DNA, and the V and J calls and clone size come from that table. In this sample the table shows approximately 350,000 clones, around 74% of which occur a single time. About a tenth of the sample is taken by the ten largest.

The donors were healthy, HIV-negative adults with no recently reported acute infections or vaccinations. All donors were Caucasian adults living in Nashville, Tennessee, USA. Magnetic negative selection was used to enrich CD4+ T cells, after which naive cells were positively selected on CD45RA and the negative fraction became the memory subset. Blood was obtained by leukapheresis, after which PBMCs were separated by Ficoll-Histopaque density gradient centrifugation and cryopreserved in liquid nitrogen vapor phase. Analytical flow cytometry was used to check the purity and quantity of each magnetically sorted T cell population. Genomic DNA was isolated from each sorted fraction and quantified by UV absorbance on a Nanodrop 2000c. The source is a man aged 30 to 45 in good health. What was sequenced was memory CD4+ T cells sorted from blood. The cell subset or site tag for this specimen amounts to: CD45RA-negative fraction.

The DNA sequence follows: TGTGCCAGCAGCCCCTTCCGGGGGCTGAGGGACACTGAAGCTTTCTTT. This gives the protein CASSPFRGLRDTEAFF. Rearrangement joined TRBV5-6 to TRBJ1-1; the best D guess is TRBD1, with 6 bases matching. From a lookup of the germline V gene, CDR1 and CDR2 are SGHDT and YYEEEE. From the cysteine through the phenylalanine, the CDR3 covers 16 amino acids. Only the CDR3 DNA stays, 48 bases, in frame from base 1. The junction shows trimming of 4 bases on V and 3 bases on J, plus 19 bases between the germline ends.